The TCR beta chain described here comes from a study of T cell responses to AZD1222 COVID-19 vaccine. Points from the study as a whole: Repertoire sampling was restricted to post-peak T cell response timepoints. Clonal diversity was possibly underestimated, and the donors were mostly white British, with more females. Close to half of spike-specific TCRs reportedly recognize unmutated variant regions.

Pooled samples include second doses given at about 4 or 12 weeks. The germline CDR1 and CDR2 sequences are SEHNR and FQNEAQ (reference sequence). Deletions cut 3 bases from V and 5 bases from J, with 7 bases between. CDR3 length: 12 residues. Of note for this clone: As yet, its antigen is unknown.

Here immunoSEQ multiplex PCR was the method, and the copy in TCRdb shows in-frame clones only, minus some. The table lists about 53,000 clones, approximately 90% of them singletons. The rearrangement joins TRBV7-9 to TRBJ1-1; D ambiguous. This material consisted of peripheral blood, taken 28 days after the second AZD1222 dose. The sequence came from an adult who received the AZD1222 COVID-19 vaccine. The DNA for the CDR3 is TGTGCCAGCAGCTTCCAGAGAACTGAAGCTTTCTTT. This translates into CASSFQRTEAFF.